This is a list of T cell receptor beta chains from one sample in a study of cytomegalovirus exposure and HLA in healthy donors. Repertoires were generated with immunoSEQ multiplex PCR, while TCRdb's copy carries only in-frame clones and drops some. The sample includes under 150,000 clones, roughly four fifths of them seen just once. The sample consisted of PBMCs. The receptors derive from a woman aged 45-60 years in good health and CMV-seronegative. Both conserved end residues are trimmed from each CDR3.

len	v_gene	CDR3aa
14	TRBV19	ASSPPGRIGYNEQF
15	TRBV9	ASVPGTSGRIADTQY
9	TRBV6-1	ASSFLYEQF
13	TRBV5-4	ASSFAAGTYNEQF
12	TRBV30	AWSVFGSNQPQH
13	TRBV7-2	ASSLFPGRNTEAF
10	TRBV29-1	SAPSLNTEAF
13	TRBV6-1	ASRSLPTTYNEQF
14	TRBV6-6	ASSYSRGPGTGELF
11	TRBV10-3	AISEDRVDGYT
11	TRBV7-9	ASSPTGVYGYT
12	TRBV28	ASSLWDRQEIQY
16	TRBV18	ASSPYRGAGSSNQPQH
12	TRBV7-3	ASSLTGQSYGYT
11	TRBV11-2	ASSLHRAYEQY
13	TRBV7-2	ASSPRYKGSYGYT
16	TRBV27	ASSTGLAGGPGGLTQY
14	TRBV2	ASSDRGLTYNEKLF
12	TRBV19	ASRGDRDTGELF
17	TRBV27	ASSLRGAGEVLAKNIQY
12	TRBV6-6	ASSYGQGPYEQY
12	TRBV15	ATSRGTGLTEAF
12	TRBV14	ASSQDLSGNTIY
14	TRBV19	ASSPWVSGGTGELF
12	TRBV30	AWNRRSGPDTQY
10	TRBV7-9	SSSLGGQLLF
14	TRBV29-1	SVAEAGTGSLCGQY
13	TRBV6-1	ASSELSGAQETQY
9	TRBV25-1	ASSESQEAF
14	TRBV7-3	ASSPSVGQGQETQY
14	TRBV14	ASSPYGTGRTDTQY
12	TRBV18	ASSPRLDYNEQF
13	TRBV19	ASSALDTQNTEAF
10	TRBV30	ASGGEQETQY
15	TRBV7-8	ASSFREGRGPFGEQY
13	TRBV7-2	ASRLGPGGTYEQY
13	TRBV29-1	SVDGPGGAYNEQF
13	TRBV7-2	ASSRWGGPVQPQH
13	TRBV7-9	ASSFGDRGNTEAF
11	TRBV7-9	ASSPVRDYEQY
16	TRBV19	ASSIVGTSGENTDTQY
13	TRBV7-3	ASSWTGGYQETQY
13	TRBV5-6	ASSVTGASNQPQN
14	TRBV5-4	ASSLAGREGANVLT
14	TRBV9	ASSLGTGGSDTEAF
14	TRBV7-2	ASSLVGGASWPEAF
13	TRBV11-2	ASSLVGSRADTQY
12	TRBV4-2	ASSPRGSTGELF
10	TRBV2	ASSGTGNGYT
15	TRBV14	ASSQGQGRFPNTEAF
15	TRBV9	ASSLTRDSGGSNEQF
13	TRBV15	ATSRAPSRGYGYT
12	TRBV10-1	ASRRLEPTDTQY